A single sample is the source of the 18 T cell receptor beta chains below, sequenced in a study of beta chain features in type 1 diabetes. The antigens for these receptors are not known. The study, taken as a whole, reports: Among patients with Type 1 diabetes, TCRB CDR3s were moderately but significantly shorter in every one of the four CD4+ subsets.

Sequencing targeted expressed TCRB transcripts, as all isolated RNA had been reverse transcribed. Data came from immunoSEQ multiplex PCR; TCRdb stores just in-frame clones and leaves some out. The sample shows some 700,000 clones, over 10% of them seen only once. Sequenced material: naive CD4+ T cells from blood. These receptors were obtained from a man aged 18 to 29 with type 1 diabetes.

This clone was counted between two and nine times. The chain combines TRBV27 with TRBJ1-2, with 9 bases matching TRBD1. Per germline, CDR1 MNHEY and CDR2 SMNVEV (reference sequence). The CDR3 is 16 residues long. V lost 4 bases and J lost 4; bases outside the gene matches: 10. CDR3 sequence: CASSSSTTTGGYGYTF. CDR3 sequence (DNA): TGTGCCAGCAGTTCCTCTACCACGACAGGGGGCTATGGCTACACCTTC.

The chain couples TRBV30 to TRBJ1-2; a possible D gene is TRBD1 (6 bases). CDR1 and CDR2 (germline): GTSNPN, SVGIG (reference sequence). This CDR3 is 14 amino acids long. The V end lost 1 base, the J end lost 4 bases, and 13 bases lay between the germline ends. In DNA form, the CDR3 reads TGTGCCTGGAGTGGGGGGCAGGGTCTCTATGGCTACACCTTC. Encoded protein: CAWSGGQGLYGYTF.

The CDR3 DNA sequence: TGCGCCAGCAGCCAAATTGGGACCCATAACATTCAGTACTTC. This translates into CASSQIGTHNIQYF. This chain connects TRBV4-1 to TRBJ2-4; D may be TRBD1 or TRBD2 (5 bases each). Germline V CDR1 and CDR2: MGHRA, YSYEKL. The CDR3 consists of 14 residues. V was cut by 2 bases and J by 7 bases, with 12 bases left in between.

CDR3 protein: CAWSVPGARTYGYTF. The DNA of the CDR3 is TGTGCCTGGAGTGTACCAGGGGCGCGAACCTATGGCTACACCTTC. The chain combines TRBV30 with TRBJ1-2; D is perhaps TRBD1 (6 bases). V was pared by 0 bases and J by 4 bases, with 15 bases between. Germline CDR1 is GTSNPN and CDR2 is SVGIG (reference sequence). This CDR3 contains 15 residues.

This clone was counted a few times. The V call is TRBV23-1, the J call TRBJ1-4; D is unclear. TRBV23-1 is an open reading frame whose function is uncertain. Trimming cost V 2 bases and J 0 bases, with 10 bases left between them. The CDR3 spans 16 residues. Written as DNA, the CDR3 is TGCGCCAGCAGTCAAAACCGGCGGGCAACTAATGAAAAACTGTTTTTT. Protein: CASSQNRRATNEKLFF.

V and J are TRBV9 and TRBJ1-6; no reliable D call. The CDR3 contains 13 residues. Trimming stripped 3 bases from V and 9 bases from J, with 10 bases between. CDR1 and CDR2 from the germline V gene are SGDLS and YYNGEE. The CDR3 coding sequence is TGTGCCAGCAGCGCAGGCATGGGTTCACCCCTCCACTTT. As protein: CASSAGMGSPLHF.

The chain combines TRBV7-7 with TRBJ2-3; the D gene is possibly TRBD2 (6 bases). Germline assignment: CDR1 SSHAT and CDR2 FNYEAQ (reference sequence). The CDR3 is 16 amino acids. Trimming took 2 bases from V and 1 from J, leaving 13 bases between them. CDR3 DNA: TGTGCCAGCAGCTTATTCGGGGGAACCGGCACAGATACGCAGTATTTT. Its protein product is CASSLFGGTGTDTQYF.

The gene calls are TRBV7-2 and TRBJ1-5; D may be TRBD1 (5 bases). Trimming removed 3 bases at V and 1 base at J, with 10 bases between. There are 15 residues in the CDR3. The germline CDR1 and CDR2 sequences are SGHTA and FQGNSA. The CDR3 bases are TGTGCCAGCAGCTTGAGGCAGGGAAGCAATCAGCCCCAGCATTTT. Its translation: CASSLRQGSNQPQHF.

This rearrangement joins TRBV7-9 to TRBJ2-6; no definite D call. The CDR3 runs 14 residues. Germline CDR1 reads SEHNR; CDR2 reads FQNEAQ (reference sequence). V gave up 5 bases and J gave up 10 bases, with 15 bases separating them. DNA for the CDR3: TGTGCCAGCAGCCCTACCGGTTTAGGTAACGTCCTGACTTTC. Its translation is CASSPTGLGNVLTF. Looking up the rest from reference TRBV7-9 and TRBJ2-6 gives the full variable domain: DTGVSQNPRHKITKRGQNVTFRCDPISEHNRLYWYRQTLGQGPEFLTYFQNEAQLEKSRLLSDRFSAERPKGSFSTLEIQRTEQGDSAMYLCASSPTGLGNVLTFGAGSRLTVL.

In the case of this clone: Other DNA sequences in the same sample also yield this CDR3. The chain couples TRBV18 to TRBJ2-5; no firm D call. V shed 3 bases and J shed 4 bases, with 6 bases lying between them. This CDR3 spans 12 amino acids. Germline CDR1 and CDR2: KGHSH and LQKENI. For the CDR3, the DNA is TGTGCCAGCTCACCGTCGGGAGAGACCCAGTACTTC. This codes for CASSPSGETQYF.

This clone showed up just a few times. This sequence joins TRBV4-1 and TRBJ1-6; no definite D call. The germline CDR1 and CDR2 sequences are MGHRA and YSYEKL. Trimming stripped 0 bases from V and 4 bases from J, with 13 bases between. The CDR3 loop spans 17 amino acids. CDR3 in amino acids: CASSQDPRRPYNSPLHF. Written as DNA, the CDR3 is TGCGCCAGCAGCCAAGATCCGCGGCGGCCTTATAATTCACCCCTCCACTTT.

The chain employs TRBV7-9 and TRBJ1-2; possibly TRBD1 for D (5 bases). The CDR3 loop spans 14 amino acids. V lost 5 bases and J lost 1, with 11 bases in between. Germline CDR1 is SEHNR and CDR2 is FQNEAQ (reference sequence). This CDR3 reads CASSPDSFNYGYTF. CDR3 sequence (DNA): TGTGCCAGCAGCCCCGACAGTTTTAACTATGGCTACACCTTC.

This clone was seen a few times. This rearrangement joins TRBV7-9 to TRBJ1-2; possible D gene TRBD1, 5 bases. The CDR3 loop spans 12 amino acids. Germline CDR1 is SEHNR and CDR2 is FQNEAQ (reference sequence). Trimming pared 11 bases from V and 5 bases from J, leaving 15 bases between. CDR3 sequence reads: CAVGDLAYGYTF. The CDR3 nucleotides are TGTGCCGTAGGGGACCTCGCATATGGCTACACCTTC.

There are a few counts of this clone. In DNA, the CDR3 is TGTGCCAGCTCCCTAGGGGTCCGGGGTGAAGCTTTCTTT. Protein product: CASSLGVRGEAFF. This rearrangement joins TRBV18 to TRBJ1-1; D may be TRBD1 (5 bases). Germline CDR1 is KGHSH and CDR2 is LQKENI. The CDR3 runs to 13 residues. V dropped 6 bases and J dropped 7 bases, with 15 bases sitting between them.

J is TRBJ1-5 and V is TRBV19; D gene unclear. The CDR3 has 13 amino acids. Germline CDR1 reads LNHDA; CDR2 reads SQIVND (reference sequence). Trimming pared 5 bases from V and 7 bases from J, leaving 12 bases between. This CDR3 reads CASSGTVGQPQHF. The CDR3, as DNA: TGTGCCAGTAGTGGTACGGTGGGCCAGCCCCAGCATTTT. Using reference TRBV19 and TRBJ1-5 for the parts outside the CDR3, the full variable domain is DGGITQSPKYLFRKEGQNVTLSCEQNLNHDAMYWYRQDPGQGLRLIYYSQIVNDFQKGDIAEGYSVSREKKESFPLTVTSAQKNPTAFYLCASSGTVGQPQHFGDGTRLSIL.

V gene TRBV10-3 combines with J gene TRBJ2-7; 7 bases match TRBD2. The CDR3 contains 14 residues. V trimming: 8 bases; J trimming: 4 bases; junction bases outside the gene matches: 11. Germline V gene data show CDR1 as ENHRY and CDR2 as SYGVKD. CDR3: CAIGDPGGRYEQYF. The CDR3 nucleotides read TGTGCCATCGGGGACCCGGGGGGTCGGTACGAGCAGTACTTC.

The J gene is TRBJ1-2, the V gene TRBV7-6, with 10 bases lining up with TRBD1. The CDR3 sequence is 16 residues long. Germline V gene lookup returns CDR1 SGHVS and CDR2 FNYEAQ. V trimming: 6 bases; J trimming: 3 bases; junction bases outside the gene matches: 10. CDR3: CASSFTPGTGDYGYTF. CDR3 sequence (DNA): TGTGCCAGCAGTTTTACCCCCGGGACAGGGGACTATGGCTACACCTTC. Full variable domain (outside the CDR3, taken from reference TRBV7-6 and TRBJ1-2): GAGVSQSPRYKVTKRGQDVALRCDPISGHVSLYWYRQALGQGPEFLTYFNYEAQQDKSGLPNDRFSAERPEGSISTLTIQRTEQRDSAMYRCASSFTPGTGDYGYTFGSGTRLTVV.

This clone was counted only a few times. Other DNA variants within this sample encode the same CDR3. The CDR3 region is CSAPSSYEQYF. CDR3 in DNA: TGCAGTGCTCCCTCTTCCTACGAGCAGTACTTC. The chain combines TRBV20-1 with TRBJ2-7; D gene ambiguous. The CDR3 is 11 residues long. Trimming removed 5 bases from V and 1 base from J, with 6 bases in between. Germline V gene sequence: CDR1 DFQATT, CDR2 SNEGSKA (reference sequence).